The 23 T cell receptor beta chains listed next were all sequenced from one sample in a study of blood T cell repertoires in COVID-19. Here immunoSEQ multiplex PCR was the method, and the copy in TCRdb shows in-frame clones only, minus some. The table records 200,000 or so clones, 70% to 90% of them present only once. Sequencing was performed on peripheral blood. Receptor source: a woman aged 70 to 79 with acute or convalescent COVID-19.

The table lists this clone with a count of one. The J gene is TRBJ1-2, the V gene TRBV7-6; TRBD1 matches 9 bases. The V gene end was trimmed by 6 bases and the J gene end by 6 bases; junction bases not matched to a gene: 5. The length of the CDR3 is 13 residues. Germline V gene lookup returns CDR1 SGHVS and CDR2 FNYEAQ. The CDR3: CASSGTGWNGYTF. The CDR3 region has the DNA TGTGCCAGCAGTGGGACAGGGTGGAATGGCTACACCTTC.

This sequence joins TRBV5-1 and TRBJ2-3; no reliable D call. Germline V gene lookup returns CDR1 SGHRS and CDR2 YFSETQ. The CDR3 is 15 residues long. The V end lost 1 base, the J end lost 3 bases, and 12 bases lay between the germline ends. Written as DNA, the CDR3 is TGCGCCAGCAGCTTGCTGTCGGAGCTGACAGATACGCAGTATTTT. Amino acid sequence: CASSLLSELTDTQYF.

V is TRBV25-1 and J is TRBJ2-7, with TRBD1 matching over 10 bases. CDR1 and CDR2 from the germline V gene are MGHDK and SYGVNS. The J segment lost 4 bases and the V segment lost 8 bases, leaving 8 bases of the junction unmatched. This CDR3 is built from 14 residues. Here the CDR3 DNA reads TGTGCCAGCGTGGGGACAGGGGACTTTTACGAGCAGTACTTC. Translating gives CASVGTGDFYEQYF.

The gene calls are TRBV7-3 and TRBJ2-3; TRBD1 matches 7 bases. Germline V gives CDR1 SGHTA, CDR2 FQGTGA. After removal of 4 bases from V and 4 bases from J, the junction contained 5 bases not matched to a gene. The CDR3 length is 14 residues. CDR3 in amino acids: CASSSNRGADTQYF. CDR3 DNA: TGTGCCAGCAGCTCTAACAGGGGCGCAGATACGCAGTATTTT.

This CDR3 reads CASSFDRRYGYTF. In nucleotides, the CDR3 is TGCGCCAGCAGCTTTGACAGACGTTATGGCTACACCTTC. The rearrangement links TRBV5-1 to TRBJ1-2; maybe TRBD1 (5 bases). Trimming shortened V by 2 bases and J by 5 bases, and 10 bases separated the two germline ends. This CDR3 has 13 residues. Germline V gives CDR1 SGHRS, CDR2 YFSETQ.

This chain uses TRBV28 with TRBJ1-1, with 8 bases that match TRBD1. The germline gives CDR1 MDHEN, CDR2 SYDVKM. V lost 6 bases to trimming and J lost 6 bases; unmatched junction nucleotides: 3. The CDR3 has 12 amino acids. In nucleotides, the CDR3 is TGTGCCAGCAGGGAGACAGGGGCTGAAGCTTTCTTT. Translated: CASRETGAEAFF.

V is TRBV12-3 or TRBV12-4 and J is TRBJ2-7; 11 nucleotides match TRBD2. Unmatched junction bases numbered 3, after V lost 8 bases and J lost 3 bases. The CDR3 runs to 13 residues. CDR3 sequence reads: CASGLAGGYEQYF. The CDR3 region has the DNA TGTGCCAGCGGGCTAGCGGGGGGCTACGAGCAGTACTTC.

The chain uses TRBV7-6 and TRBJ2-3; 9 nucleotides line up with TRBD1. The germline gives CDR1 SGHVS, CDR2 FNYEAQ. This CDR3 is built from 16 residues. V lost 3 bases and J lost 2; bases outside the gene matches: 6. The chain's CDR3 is CASSLSWDRDTDTQYF. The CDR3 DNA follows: TGTGCCAGCAGCTTGAGTTGGGACAGGGACACAGATACGCAGTATTTT.

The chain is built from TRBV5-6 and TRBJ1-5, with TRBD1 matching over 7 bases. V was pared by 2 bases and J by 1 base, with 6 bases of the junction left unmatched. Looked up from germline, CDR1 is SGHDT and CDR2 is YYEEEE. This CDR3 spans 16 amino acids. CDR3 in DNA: TGTGCCAGCAGCTTTCGGACAGGAGGGAGCAATCAGCCCCAGCATTTT. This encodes CASSFRTGGSNQPQHF. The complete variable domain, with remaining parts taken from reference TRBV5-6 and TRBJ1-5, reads DAGVTQSPTHLIKTRGQQVTLRCSPKSGHDTVSWYQQALGQGPQFIFQYYEEEERQRGNFPDRFSGHQFPNYSSELNVNALLLGDSALYLCASSFRTGGSNQPQHFGDGTRLSIL.

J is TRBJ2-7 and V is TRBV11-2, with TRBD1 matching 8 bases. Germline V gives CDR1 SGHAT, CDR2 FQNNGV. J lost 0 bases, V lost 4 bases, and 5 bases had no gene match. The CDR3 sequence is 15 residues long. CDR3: CASSSQQGVSYEQYF. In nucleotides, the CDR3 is TGTGCCAGCAGCTCCCAACAGGGGGTCTCCTACGAGCAGTACTTC.

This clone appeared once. The DNA for the CDR3 is TGTGCCAGCAGCCTATTAGCGGGAGGGCCTCTGGAGACCCAGTACTTC. Translated: CASSLLAGGPLETQYF. The J gene is TRBJ2-5, the V gene TRBV7-2; 11 bases agree with TRBD2. CDR1 is SGHTA, CDR2 FQGNSA, per germline. CDR3 size: 16 residues. V gave up 5 bases and J gave up 5 bases; unmatched junction bases: 10. The entire variable domain, with the rest obtained from reference TRBV7-2 and TRBJ2-5, is as follows: GAGVSQSPSNKVTEKGKDVELRCDPISGHTALYWYRQSLGQGLEFLIYFQGNSAPDKSGLPSDRFSAERTGGSVSTLTIQRTQQEDSAVYLCASSLLAGGPLETQYFGPGTRLLVL.

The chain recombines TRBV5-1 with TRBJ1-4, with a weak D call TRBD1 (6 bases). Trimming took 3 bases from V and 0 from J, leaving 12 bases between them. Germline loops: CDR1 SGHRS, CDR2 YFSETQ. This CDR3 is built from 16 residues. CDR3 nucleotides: TGCGCCAGCAGCTCATCCACAGGGCCAACTAATGAAAAACTGTTTTTT. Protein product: CASSSSTGPTNEKLFF.

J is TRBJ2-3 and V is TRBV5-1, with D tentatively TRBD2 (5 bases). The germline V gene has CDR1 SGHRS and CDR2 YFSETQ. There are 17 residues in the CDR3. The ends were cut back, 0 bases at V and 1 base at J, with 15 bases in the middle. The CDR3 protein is CASSLVGIPRGTDTQYF. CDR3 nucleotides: TGCGCCAGCAGCTTGGTTGGGATTCCGAGGGGCACAGATACGCAGTATTTT.

The CDR3: CASSLRRSGGYEQYF. The CDR3 coding sequence is TGTGCCAGCAGCTTAAGGAGGTCGGGGGGCTACGAGCAGTACTTC. The chain recombines TRBV11-3 with TRBJ2-7; 7 bases align to TRBD2. This CDR3 is 15 amino acids long. Germline loops: CDR1 SGHNT, CDR2 YENEEA. Germline trimming cut 2 bases from V and 3 bases from J; bases unmatched to any gene: 7.

The DNA of the CDR3 is TGTGCCAACACGGACAGGGTGGACTATGGCTACACCTTC. This sequence encodes CANTDRVDYGYTF. The V call is TRBV10-3, the J call TRBJ1-2; 8 bases line up with TRBD1. The length of the CDR3 is 13 residues. Per germline, CDR1 ENHRY and CDR2 SYGVKD. V dropped 10 bases and J dropped 3; count of bases not matched to a gene: 7.

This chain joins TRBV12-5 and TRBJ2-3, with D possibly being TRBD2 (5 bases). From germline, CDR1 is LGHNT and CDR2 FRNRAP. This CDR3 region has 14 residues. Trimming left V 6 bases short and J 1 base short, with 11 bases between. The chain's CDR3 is CASGLTRGTDTQYF. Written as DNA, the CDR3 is TGTGCTAGTGGCCTTACGAGGGGCACAGATACGCAGTATTTT.

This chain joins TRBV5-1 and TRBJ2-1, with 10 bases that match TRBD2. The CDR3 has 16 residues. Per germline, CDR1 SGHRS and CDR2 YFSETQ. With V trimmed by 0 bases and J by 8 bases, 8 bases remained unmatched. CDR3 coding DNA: TGCGCCAGCAGCTTGGTGGCTAGCGGGGGTTTGGATGAGCAGTTCTTC. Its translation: CASSLVASGGLDEQFF.

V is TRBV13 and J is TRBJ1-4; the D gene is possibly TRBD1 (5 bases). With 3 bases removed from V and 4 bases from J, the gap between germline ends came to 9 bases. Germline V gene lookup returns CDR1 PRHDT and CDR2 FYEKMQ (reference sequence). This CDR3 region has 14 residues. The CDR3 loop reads CASSFKGVNEKLFF. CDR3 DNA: TGTGCCAGCAGCTTCAAAGGGGTTAATGAAAAACTGTTTTTT.

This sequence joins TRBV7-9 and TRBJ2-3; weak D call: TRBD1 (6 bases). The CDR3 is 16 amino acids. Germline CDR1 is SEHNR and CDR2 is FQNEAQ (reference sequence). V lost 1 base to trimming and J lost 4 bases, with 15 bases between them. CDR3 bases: TGTGCCAGCAGCTTAGAAGGGACACGGTCTCCAGATACGCAGTATTTT. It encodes CASSLEGTRSPDTQYF.

The CDR3 spells CASSSLAGKTGELFF. CDR3 nucleotide sequence: TGTGCCAGCAGTTCACTAGCGGGAAAAACCGGGGAGCTGTTTTTT. The V and J genes are TRBV11-3 and TRBJ2-2; 10 bases agree with TRBD2. After removal of 6 bases from V and 5 bases from J, the junction contained 6 bases not matched to a gene. The CDR3 runs 15 residues. Germline V gene sequence: CDR1 SGHNT, CDR2 YENEEA.

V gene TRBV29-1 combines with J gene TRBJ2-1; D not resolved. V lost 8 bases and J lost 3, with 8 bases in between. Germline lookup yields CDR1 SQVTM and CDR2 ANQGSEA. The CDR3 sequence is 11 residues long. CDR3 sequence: CSIGGYNEQFF. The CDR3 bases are TGCAGCATTGGCGGCTACAATGAGCAGTTCTTC.

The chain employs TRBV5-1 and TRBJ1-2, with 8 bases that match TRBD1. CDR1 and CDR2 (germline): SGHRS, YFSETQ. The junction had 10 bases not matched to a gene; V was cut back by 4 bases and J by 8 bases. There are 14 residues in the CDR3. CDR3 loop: CASSLVAGGTGYTF. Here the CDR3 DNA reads TGCGCCAGCAGCCTGGTGGCAGGGGGCACGGGCTACACCTTC.

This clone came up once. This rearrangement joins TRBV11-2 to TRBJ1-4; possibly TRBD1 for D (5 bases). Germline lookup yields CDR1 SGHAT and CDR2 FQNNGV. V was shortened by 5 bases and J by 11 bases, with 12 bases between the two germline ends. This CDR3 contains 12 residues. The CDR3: CASSADRTKLFF. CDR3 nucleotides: TGTGCCAGCAGCGCCGACAGAACCAAACTGTTTTTT.